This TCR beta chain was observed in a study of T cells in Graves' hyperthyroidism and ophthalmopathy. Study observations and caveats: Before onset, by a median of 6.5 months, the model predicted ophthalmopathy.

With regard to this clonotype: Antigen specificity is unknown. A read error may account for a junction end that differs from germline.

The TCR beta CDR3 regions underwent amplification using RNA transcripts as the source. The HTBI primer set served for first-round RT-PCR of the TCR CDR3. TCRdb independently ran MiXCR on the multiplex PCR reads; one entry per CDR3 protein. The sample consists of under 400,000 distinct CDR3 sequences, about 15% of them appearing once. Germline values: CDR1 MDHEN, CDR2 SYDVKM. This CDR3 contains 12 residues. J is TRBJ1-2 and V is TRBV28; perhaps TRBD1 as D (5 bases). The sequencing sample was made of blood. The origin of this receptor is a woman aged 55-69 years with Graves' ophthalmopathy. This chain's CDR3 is CASRARLGLHSF. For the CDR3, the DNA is TGTGCCAGCAGGGCGAGGTTGGGGCTACATTCCTTC.